This entry describes one T cell receptor (beta chain). The data were taken from a study of T cell responses to AZD1222 COVID-19 vaccine. This CDR3 has 16 residues. Trimming cost V 8 bases and J 0 bases; bases outside gene matches: 12. Germline-derived CDR1 and CDR2 are WNHNN and SYGVQD (reference sequence). TCRdb keeps only in-frame clones here, not all; method: immunoSEQ multiplex PCR. The table records some 140,000 clones, more than 85% of them present only once. The TCR was taken from an adult in good health. The chain recombines TRBV10-1 with TRBJ1-1; 7 bases fit TRBD1. This sample comprised peripheral blood, obtained on day 0 of AZD1222 vaccination. CDR3 DNA sequence: TGCGCCAGCGCCGCCGACAGGGCCCCAATGAACACTGAAGCTTTCTTT. Amino acid sequence: CASAADRAPMNTEAFF.